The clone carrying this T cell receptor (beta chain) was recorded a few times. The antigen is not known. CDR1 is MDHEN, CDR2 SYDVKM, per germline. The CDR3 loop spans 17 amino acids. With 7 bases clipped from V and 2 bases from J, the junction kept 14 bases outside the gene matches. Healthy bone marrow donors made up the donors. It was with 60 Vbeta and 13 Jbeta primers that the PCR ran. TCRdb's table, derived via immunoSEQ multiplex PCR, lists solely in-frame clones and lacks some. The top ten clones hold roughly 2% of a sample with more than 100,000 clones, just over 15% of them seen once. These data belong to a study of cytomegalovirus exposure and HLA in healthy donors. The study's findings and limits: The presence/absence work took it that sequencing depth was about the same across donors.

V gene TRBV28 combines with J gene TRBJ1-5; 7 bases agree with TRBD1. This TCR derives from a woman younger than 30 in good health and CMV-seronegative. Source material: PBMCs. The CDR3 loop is CASTPLPGGFGNQPQHF. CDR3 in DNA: TGTGCCAGCACTCCCCTTCCAGGGGGGTTCGGCAATCAGCCCCAGCATTTT.